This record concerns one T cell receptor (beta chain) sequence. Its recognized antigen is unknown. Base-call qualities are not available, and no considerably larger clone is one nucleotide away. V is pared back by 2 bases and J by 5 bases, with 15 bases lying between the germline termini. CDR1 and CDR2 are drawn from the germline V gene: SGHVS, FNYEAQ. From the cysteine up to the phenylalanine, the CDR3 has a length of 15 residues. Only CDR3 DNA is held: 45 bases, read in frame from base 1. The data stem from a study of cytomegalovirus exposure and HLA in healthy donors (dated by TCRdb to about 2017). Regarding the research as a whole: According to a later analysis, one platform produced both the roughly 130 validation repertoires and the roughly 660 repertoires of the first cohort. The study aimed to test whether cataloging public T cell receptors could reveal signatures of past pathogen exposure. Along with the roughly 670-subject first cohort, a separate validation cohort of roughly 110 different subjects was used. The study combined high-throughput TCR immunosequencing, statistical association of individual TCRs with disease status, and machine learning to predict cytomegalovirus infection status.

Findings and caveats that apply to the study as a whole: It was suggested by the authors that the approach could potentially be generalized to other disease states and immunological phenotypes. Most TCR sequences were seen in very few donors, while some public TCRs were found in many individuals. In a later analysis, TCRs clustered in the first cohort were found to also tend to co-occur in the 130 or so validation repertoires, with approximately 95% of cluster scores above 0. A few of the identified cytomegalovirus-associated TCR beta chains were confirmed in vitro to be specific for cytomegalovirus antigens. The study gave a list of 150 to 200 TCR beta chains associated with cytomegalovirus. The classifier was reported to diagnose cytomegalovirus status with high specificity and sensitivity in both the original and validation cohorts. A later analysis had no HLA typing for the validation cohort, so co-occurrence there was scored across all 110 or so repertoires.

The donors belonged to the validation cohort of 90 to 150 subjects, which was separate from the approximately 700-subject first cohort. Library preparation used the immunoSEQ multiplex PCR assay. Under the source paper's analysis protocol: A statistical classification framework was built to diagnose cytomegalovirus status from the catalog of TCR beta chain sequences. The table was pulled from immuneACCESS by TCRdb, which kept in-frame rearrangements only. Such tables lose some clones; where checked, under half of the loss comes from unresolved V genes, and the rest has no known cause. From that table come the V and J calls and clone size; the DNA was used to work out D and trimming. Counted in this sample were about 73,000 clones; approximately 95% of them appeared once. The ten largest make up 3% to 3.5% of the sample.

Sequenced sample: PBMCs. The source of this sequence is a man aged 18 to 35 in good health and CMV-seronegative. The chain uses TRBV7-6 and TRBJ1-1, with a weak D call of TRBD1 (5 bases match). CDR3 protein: CASSLFSGGKTEAFF. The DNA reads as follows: TGTGCCAGCAGCTTATTCTCGGGGGGAAAAACTGAAGCTTTCTTT.